The entry that follows covers one T cell receptor (beta chain) sequence. This clone is categorized as hyperexpanded (1% or more). This receptor's antigen is unknown. Base qualities were left out, and no much larger clone turns up one base away. Extracted DNA was used for immunosequencing of TCRbeta CDR3 regions with the immunoSEQ Assay at Adaptive Biotechnologies. On the authors' methods: To quantify the absolute abundance of each unique TCRbeta CDR3, sequences were collapsed and filtered. Clonality, calculated using only productive in-frame rearrangements, was defined as 1 minus Pielou's evenness. Regional overlap was measured by following the top 100 nucleotide rearrangements across paired samples, and the Morisita index was used to compare paired samples with unrelated samples. The immunoSEQ Rearrangement Details tool was used to assess convergence of nucleotide rearrangements onto identical amino acid sequences. TCRdb took this table from immuneACCESS and kept in-frame rearrangements with V and J called. Such tables lack part of the clones; where checked against another copy, unresolved V genes explain under half of the gap, and the rest is unexplained. From that table come the V and J calls and clone size; the DNA was used to work out D and trimming. The sample includes 1,000 or so clones, with roughly 37% observed a single time. 10% to 13% of the sample is held by the ten biggest clonotypes.

The archived tumor blocks were obtained from patients to whom no neoadjuvant therapy had been administered before resection. For the preserved-tissue arm, the study drew on 30 to 35 surgical resection samples taken from 25 or so pancreatic ductal adenocarcinoma patients who had not been treated previously. For the resection arm, ten 5-micron curls of FFPE tumor adjacent to the multiplex immunohistochemistry slide were used for DNA extraction. This entry is derived from a study of CXCR4 blockade with PD-1 therapy in pancreatic cancer (dated by TCRdb to about 2019). Context from the whole study: The study analyzed resected pancreatic ductal adenocarcinoma using multiplex immunohistochemistry and TCRbeta immunosequencing, along with ex vivo slice culture to test PD-1 and CXCR4 blockade. To look at intratumoral heterogeneity, the researchers TCR-sequenced two geographically distinct regions from each of 6 tumors. General findings and caveats noted by the study authors: Because only TCRbeta chains were sequenced, true antigen-specificity overlap among the convergent dominant clones remained unconfirmed, awaiting paired alpha-beta single-cell sequencing. A strong correlation was found between the frequency of an amino acid clone and the number of distinct nucleotide rearrangements encoding that clone, which suggests convergent selection driven by common tumor antigens. Tumors showed clonal expansion, with mean productive clonality 0.14 versus 0.05 in healthy blood, but clonality did not correlate with survival.

From the cysteine up to the phenylalanine, the CDR3 has a length of 14 residues. Just CDR3 DNA is preserved here, 42 bases in frame from base 1. Reading the germline V gene gives CDR1 MNHGY and CDR2 SAAAGT. V lost 6 bases and J lost 6 bases; the stretch between them is 18 bases long. This sequence originates from a human donor with pancreatic ductal adenocarcinoma. Sequencing was done on a sample of tumor tissue. The chain employs TRBV6-8 and TRBJ2-7; the D segment could be TRBD2, given 7 matching bases. The CDR3 protein is CASRSRGGILEQYF. The sequence in DNA is TGTGCCAGCAGGAGCAGGGGAGGGATTCTCGAGCAGTACTTC.